The 11 T cell receptor beta chains below come from one sample, sequenced in a study of T cell responses to AZD1222 COVID-19 vaccine (dated by TCRdb to about 2021). Library preparation employed the immunoSEQ multiplex PCR assay. TCRdb carries this immuneACCESS record with in-frame sequences only. Its versions omit some clonotypes, under half of them owing to an unresolved V gene in the studies checked, with the rest unexplained. For this sample the table gives some 60,000 clones, of which 89% were detected only once. About 6.3% of the sample comes from the top ten. The sample's time point label, in plain terms: about 28 days (+/-7) after the second vaccine dose. This material consisted of peripheral blood, taken 28 days after the second AZD1222 dose. The receptor source for this set is an adult who received the AZD1222 COVID-19 vaccine.

V and J are TRBV9 and TRBJ2-7; D not resolved. The V end was cut by 0 bases, the J end by 7 bases, with 11 bases between. The CDR3 totals 13 residues. The germline gives CDR1 SGDLS, CDR2 YYNGEE. As DNA, the CDR3 is TGTGCCAGCAGCGTAGGGCAGGTTGAAGAGCAGTACTTC. Protein: CASSVGQVEEQYF.

V usage is TRBV6-4 and J usage is TRBJ2-2, with 8 bases aligning to TRBD2. The CDR3 has 14 amino acids. Germline trimming cut 6 bases from V and 5 bases from J; bases unmatched to any gene: 5. Germline lookup yields CDR1 MRHNA and CDR2 SNTAGT. CDR3 residues: CASSLAGRTGELFF. In DNA, the CDR3 is TGTGCCAGCAGCCTAGCGGGTCGAACCGGGGAGCTGTTTTTT.

The chain recombines TRBV9 with TRBJ2-7, with 11 nucleotides matching TRBD2. Germline V lookup: CDR1 SGDLS, CDR2 YYNGEE. V trimming: 4 bases; J trimming: 0 bases; junction bases outside the gene matches: 3. CDR3 size: 15 residues. Here the CDR3 DNA reads TGTGCCAGCAGCAAACTAGCGGGGGCCTCCTACGAGCAGTACTTC. Its translation: CASSKLAGASYEQYF. The full variable domain, completed using reference TRBV9 and TRBJ2-7, is DSGVTQTPKHLITATGQRVTLRCSPRSGDLSVYWYQQSLDQGLQFLIQYYNGEERAKGNILERFSAQQFPDLHSELNLSSLELGDSALYFCASSKLAGASYEQYFGPGTRLTVT.

Here the CDR3 reads CASSPSANTDTQYF. Here the CDR3 DNA reads TGTGCCAGCTCACCATCGGCAAACACAGATACGCAGTATTTT. The chain uses TRBV18 and TRBJ2-3, with D hard to call. CDR1 is KGHSH, CDR2 LQKENI, per germline. The CDR3 runs 14 residues. V was pared by 2 bases and J by 2 bases, with 8 bases between.

This clone was seen once. V usage is TRBV2 and J usage is TRBJ2-2, with TRBD1 matching over 9 bases. This CDR3 region has 15 residues. Germline V lookup: CDR1 SNHLY, CDR2 FYNNEI. The V segment lost 5 bases and the J segment 3 bases; nucleotides outside the gene matches: 4. The DNA for the CDR3 is TGTGCCAGCAGTATACGGACAGGGGACACCGGGGAGCTGTTTTTT. Protein product: CASSIRTGDTGELFF. The entire variable domain, with the rest obtained from reference TRBV2 and TRBJ2-2, is as follows: EPEVTQTPSHQVTQMGQEVILRCVPISNHLYFYWYRQILGQKVEFLVSFYNNEISEKSEIFDDQFSVERPDGSNFTLKIRSTKLEDSAMYFCASSIRTGDTGELFFGEGSRLTVL.

The chain employs TRBV10-3 and TRBJ2-5; D is possibly TRBD1 or TRBD2 (5 bases each). CDR1 and CDR2 (germline): ENHRY, SYGVKD. Trimming cost V 3 bases and J 5 bases, with 7 bases left between them. This CDR3 comprises 12 residues. CDR3 sequence: CAISDREETQYF. The CDR3 DNA follows: TGTGCCATCAGTGACAGGGAGGAGACCCAGTACTTC.

The chain combines TRBV19 with TRBJ2-7; 11 bases agree with TRBD2. Trimming cost V 8 bases and J 2 bases; bases outside gene matches: 8. The CDR3 loop spans 15 amino acids. Germline V CDR1 and CDR2: LNHDA, SQIVND (reference sequence). The CDR3 DNA sequence: TGTGCCAGTTCCGACCCGACTAGCGGGGCCTACGAGCAGTACTTC. This translates into CASSDPTSGAYEQYF.

V is TRBV6-6 and J is TRBJ2-5; the D gene could be TRBD1 or TRBD2 (5 bases each). Trimming removed 3 bases from V and 5 bases from J, with 10 bases in between. The CDR3 length is 13 residues. In germline, CDR1 is MNHNY, CDR2 SVGAGI (reference sequence). CDR3 coding DNA: TGTGCCAGCAGTTATGGGGGTCTGGAGACCCAGTACTTC. Amino acids: CASSYGGLETQYF.

As concerns this clone: Other DNA sequences from this sample encode an identical CDR3 as well. The chain joins TRBV5-4 to TRBJ1-1, with 12 bases fitting TRBD1. There are 15 residues in the CDR3. V gave up 3 bases and J gave up 5 bases; unmatched junction bases: 5. Germline values: CDR1 SGHNT, CDR2 YYREEE (reference sequence). The DNA for the CDR3 is TGTGCCAGCAGCTCTGGGGACAGGGGGCGTACTGAAGCTTTCTTT. It yields the protein CASSSGDRGRTEAFF.

This chain connects TRBV7-8 to TRBJ1-5, with D perhaps matching TRBD1 (5 bases). The CDR3 runs to 16 residues. The V end was cut by 5 bases, the J end by 3 bases, with 17 bases between. Germline V gene data show CDR1 as SGHVS and CDR2 as FQNEAQ. The CDR3 bases are TGTGCCAGCAGCCAACGGGACTCTCCCGACAATCAGCCCCAGCATTTT. The encoded protein is CASSQRDSPDNQPQHF. Full variable domain (remainder filled in from reference TRBV7-8 and TRBJ1-5): GAGVSQSPRYKVAKRGQDVALRCDPISGHVSLFWYQQALGQGPEFLTYFQNEAQLDKSGLPSDRFFAERPEGSVSTLKIQRTQQEDSAVYLCASSQRDSPDNQPQHFGDGTRLSIL.

This clone was counted a few times. V and J are TRBV6-5 and TRBJ1-3, with unresolved D. The V and J ends lost 0 bases and 9 bases respectively, with 9 bases between them. Germline CDR1 is MNHEY and CDR2 is SVGAGI. The CDR3 consists of 13 residues. CDR3 bases: TGTGCCAGCAGTTACTCCCCGCCGGGCACCATATATTTT. Its translation is CASSYSPPGTIYF.